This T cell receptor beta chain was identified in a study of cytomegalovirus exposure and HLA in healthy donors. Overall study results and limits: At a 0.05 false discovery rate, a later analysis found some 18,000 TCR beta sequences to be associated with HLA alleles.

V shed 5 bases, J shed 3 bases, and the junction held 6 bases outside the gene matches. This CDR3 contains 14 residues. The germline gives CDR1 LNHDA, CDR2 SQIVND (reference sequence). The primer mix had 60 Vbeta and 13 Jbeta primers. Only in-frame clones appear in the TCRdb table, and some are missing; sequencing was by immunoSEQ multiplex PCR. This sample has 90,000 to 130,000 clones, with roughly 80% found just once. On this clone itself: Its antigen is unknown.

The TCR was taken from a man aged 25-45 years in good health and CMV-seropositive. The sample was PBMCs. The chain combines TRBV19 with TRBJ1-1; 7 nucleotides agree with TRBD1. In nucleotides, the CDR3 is TGTGCCAGTAGTCACAGGGGAATTGACACTGAAGCTTTCTTT. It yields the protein CASSHRGIDTEAFF.